This T cell receptor (beta chain) came from a study of CD8+ T cells in alopecia areata. The CDR3 is 13 residues long. V shed 7 bases and J 8 bases; nucleotides not matched to a gene: 8. The germline CDR1 and CDR2 sequences are LNHDA and SQIVND (reference sequence). Whole-study findings and limits: Higher clonality than in normal scalp was seen in lesional scalp, especially alopecia totalis/universalis. Scalp and blood samples kept many expanded lesional clones throughout tofacitinib. Scalp clonality and expanded CD8+ clones among the top 100 were significantly decreased by tofacitinib. There were also resident alphabeta T cells of normal skin sequenced in scalp samples.

This clone was seen more than once but under ten times. Its antigen is not identified. Reverse transcription of extracted RNA yielded cDNA, which provided the sequencing template. TCRdb keeps only in-frame clones here, not all; method: immunoSEQ multiplex PCR. The data hold 95,000 to 100,000 clones, with about three fifths observed a single time. As for treatment: oral pan-JAK inhibitor, 5-10 mg twice daily. The sequences come from CD8+ T cells sorted from blood, collected at roughly week 55, from a patient treated with tofacitinib. This clonotype was obtained from a human donor with alopecia areata. V and J are TRBV19 and TRBJ1-2; TRBD1 agrees at 9 bases. DNA for the CDR3: TGTGCCAGTAACCCACAGGGGGCCGACGGCTACACCTTC. Its translation is CASNPQGADGYTF.